The present TCR beta chain was sequenced within a study of shared clonotypes between healthy human individuals. From CD4+ cells came CD45RA+ naive and CD45RA-negative memory subsets. The table came from immunoSEQ multiplex PCR; TCRdb's copy has only in-frame clones and leaves some out. The repertoire holds approximately 980,000 clones, approximately 80% seen once, with approximately 1.5% in the top ten. With 4 bases removed from V and 3 bases from J, the gap between germline ends came to 10 bases. This CDR3 spans 15 amino acids. Germline assignment: CDR1 MNHEY and CDR2 SMNVEV (reference sequence). The sequenced sample consisted of memory CD4+ T cells sorted from blood. Subset in this sample: CD45RA-negative fraction. The sequence was collected from a man in his late teens or twenties in good health. The gene calls are TRBV27 and TRBJ2-6; D perhaps matches TRBD1 (6 bases). In DNA form, the CDR3 reads TGTGCCAGCAGTTCAGGGGTCGTTGGGGCCAACGTCCTGACTTTC. It translates to CASSSGVVGANVLTF.